What follows is one T cell receptor beta chain and its context. Antigen specificity is unknown. The data derive from a study of cytomegalovirus exposure and HLA in healthy donors. Study-wide findings and caveats: Roughly uniform sequencing depth across donors was assumed, possibly incorrectly.

The PCR contained 60 Vbeta and 13 Jbeta primers. The method was immunoSEQ multiplex PCR; TCRdb's version includes in-frame clones alone and lacks a portion of them. This table holds about 120,000 clones, around 81% found once. This receptor was identified in a woman between 40 and 50 years old in good health and CMV-seronegative. Sequenced sample: PBMCs.

This CDR3 is CASSRQGYGYTF. DNA of the CDR3: TGTGCCAGCAGTCGACAGGGCTATGGCTACACCTTC. This chain links TRBV6-1 with TRBJ1-2; 7 nucleotides agree with TRBD1. J lost 4 bases, V lost 5 bases, and 1 base had no gene match. Germline CDR1 reads MNHNS; CDR2 reads SASEGT. This CDR3 region has 12 residues.